This TCR beta chain comes out of a study of blood T cell repertoires in COVID-19. The CDR3 length is 16 residues. V was shortened by 0 bases and J by 1 base, with 10 bases between the two germline ends. Germline CDR1 SGHVS, CDR2 FQNEAQ. Method: immunoSEQ multiplex PCR; TCRdb's copy keeps in-frame clones and lacks some. The sample holds roughly 300,000 clones, 85% to 90% seen once. The chain recombines TRBV7-8 with TRBJ2-4; D perhaps matches TRBD1 (5 bases). Input material: PBMCs or T cells enriched from blood (not recorded which). This clonotype was sampled from a woman aged 18-29 years who had recovered from COVID-19. CDR3 amino acids: CASSLAGQGAKNIQYF. CDR3 coding DNA: TGTGCCAGCAGCTTAGCAGGGCAGGGCGCCAAAAACATTCAGTACTTC.